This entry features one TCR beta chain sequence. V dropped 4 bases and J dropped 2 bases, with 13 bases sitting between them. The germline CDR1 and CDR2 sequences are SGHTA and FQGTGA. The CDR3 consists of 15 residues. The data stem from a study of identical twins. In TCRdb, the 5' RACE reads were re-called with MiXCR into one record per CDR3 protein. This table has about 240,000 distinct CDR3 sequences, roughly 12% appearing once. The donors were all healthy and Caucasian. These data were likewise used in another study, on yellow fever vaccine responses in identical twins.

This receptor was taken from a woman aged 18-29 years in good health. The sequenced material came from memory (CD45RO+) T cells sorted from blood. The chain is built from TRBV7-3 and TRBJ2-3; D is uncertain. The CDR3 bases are TGTGCCAGCAGCTCAATGGGAAGGGCCACAGATACGCAGTATTTT. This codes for CASSSMGRATDTQYF.